This TCR beta chain was documented in a study of CD8+ T cells in alopecia areata. Overall study: For the treated group, dosing was oral tofacitinib at 5 to 10 mg twice daily.

Sampling of alopecia areata patients yielded lesional scalp punch biopsies as well as peripheral blood. PBMCs, the starting material, were the source of sorted CD4+ and CD8+ T cells. cDNA serving as the sequencing template came from extracted, reverse transcribed RNA. Sequenced by immunoSEQ multiplex PCR; TCRdb stores in-frame clones only, minus some. The table records 160,000 or so clones, 40% to 60% of them present only once. CDR1 is SGHVS and CDR2 is FQNEAQ in the germline V gene. Trimming removed 0 bases from V and 2 bases from J, with 11 bases in between. The CDR3 covers 15 residues. V is TRBV7-8 and J is TRBJ2-7, with no clear D. This clonotype was sampled from a human donor with alopecia areata. Sequencing was performed on CD8+ T cells sorted from blood, taken at week 0. Here the CDR3 reads CASSLAGDSAYEQYF. In DNA, the CDR3 is TGTGCCAGCAGCTTAGCCGGCGATTCTGCCTACGAGCAGTACTTC.